What follows are 4 T cell receptor beta chains derived from one specimen sequenced in a study of shared clonotypes between healthy human individuals. Profiling relied on immunoSEQ multiplex PCR, and the TCRdb table lists in-frame clones only, not all of them. The sample gives about 2.1 million clones, roughly 93% of which show up once; under 2% is in the top ten. Naive CD8 cells, CD45RO-negative and positively selected for CCR7, excluded terminally differentiated effector memory CD45RA+ cells. The sample comprised naive CD8+ T cells from PBMCs. These receptor sequences come from a man aged 18 to 29 in good health. Some clones in this sample may be carry-over from other donors' samples.

With respect to this clone: Within the sample, other DNA sequences also encode this same CDR3. The chain links TRBV9 to TRBJ2-7, with D possibly TRBD2 on 6 matching bases. Germline V gene sequence: CDR1 SGDLS, CDR2 YYNGEE. Trimming cost V 0 bases and J 7 bases, with 8 bases left between them. The CDR3 is 12 amino acids. CDR3 residues: CASSVGGNEQYF. The DNA for the CDR3 is TGTGCCAGCAGCGTAGGCGGGAATGAGCAGTACTTC.

The rearrangement links TRBV5-6 to TRBJ2-5; D uncertain. Gene TRBJ2-7 matches the end of the DNA better, so the J call may be wrong. CDR3 size: 13 residues. CDR1 SGHDT and CDR2 YYEEEE come from the germline V gene. The DNA of the CDR3 is TGTGCCAGCAGCTTGGGAGTGAGCTACGAGCAGTACTTC. This codes for CASSLGVSYEQYF.

With respect to this clone: Other DNA variants within this sample encode the same CDR3. This sequence joins TRBV15 and TRBJ2-3; D perhaps matches TRBD2 (6 bases). Germline values: CDR1 LNHNV, CDR2 YYDKDF (reference sequence). This CDR3 spans 16 amino acids. V lost 0 bases to trimming and J lost 0 bases, with 10 bases between them. The CDR3 nucleotides are TGTGCCACCAGCAGAGATCCGGGGACTAGCACAGATACGCAGTATTTT. It translates to CATSRDPGTSTDTQYF.

J is TRBJ2-6 and V is TRBV13, with TRBD1 as a possible D gene (5 bases). V lost 0 bases, J lost 3 bases, and 12 bases lay in between. CDR3 length equals 17 residues. Germline CDR1 and CDR2: PRHDT and FYEKMQ (reference sequence). The CDR3 loop reads CASSLGVGLGGANVLTF. The DNA of the CDR3 is TGTGCCAGCAGCTTAGGCGTGGGGCTCGGTGGGGCCAACGTCCTGACTTTC.